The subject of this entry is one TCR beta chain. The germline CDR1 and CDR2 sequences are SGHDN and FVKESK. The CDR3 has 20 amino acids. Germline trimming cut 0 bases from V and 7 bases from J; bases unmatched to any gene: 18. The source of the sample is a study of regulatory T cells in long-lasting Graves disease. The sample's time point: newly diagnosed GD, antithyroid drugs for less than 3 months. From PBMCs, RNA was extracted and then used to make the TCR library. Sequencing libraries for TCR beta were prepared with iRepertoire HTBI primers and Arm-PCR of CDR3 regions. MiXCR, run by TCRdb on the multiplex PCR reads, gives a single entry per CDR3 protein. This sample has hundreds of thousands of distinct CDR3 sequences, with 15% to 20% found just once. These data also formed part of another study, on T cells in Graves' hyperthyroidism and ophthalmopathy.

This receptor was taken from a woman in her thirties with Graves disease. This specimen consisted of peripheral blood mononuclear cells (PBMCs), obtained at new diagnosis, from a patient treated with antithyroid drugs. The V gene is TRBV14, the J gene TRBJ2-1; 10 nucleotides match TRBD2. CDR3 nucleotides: TGTGCCAGCAGCCAAGACTGGCTAGCGGGAGTTGTCTCGGTTGTGAATGAGCAGTTCTTC. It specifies CASSQDWLAGVVSVVNEQFF. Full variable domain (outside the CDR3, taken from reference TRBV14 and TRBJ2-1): EAGVTQFPSHSVIEKGQTVTLRCDPISGHDNLYWYRRVMGKEIKFLLHFVKESKQDESGMPNNRFLAERTGGTYSTLKVQPAELEDSGVYFCASSQDWLAGVVSVVNEQFFGPGTRLTVL.